The text below deals with one TCR beta chain. Assay: immunoSEQ multiplex PCR; the TCRdb copy retains only in-frame clones and omits some. The profile covers tens of thousands of clones, with around 90% appearing a single time and roughly 0.51% taken by the ten largest. Germline-derived CDR1 and CDR2 are LNHNV and YYDKDF (reference sequence). The CDR3 contains 14 residues. The V end was cut by 1 base, the J end by 4 bases, with 7 bases between. These data belong to a study of OX40 agonist ivuxolimab in advanced cancers. Study at large: All patients had ivuxolimab intravenously every 2 weeks at 0.01 to 10 mg/kg. Three individuals attained partial responses, comprising one hepatocellular carcinoma case and two cutaneous melanoma cases.

This receptor was identified in an adult with an advanced solid tumor such as melanoma, head and neck, liver or kidney cancer. The gene calls are TRBV15 and TRBJ2-2; tentative D call: TRBD2 (5 bases). This sample comprised CD4+ or CD8+ T cells sorted from blood, obtained in a trial of the OX40 agonist ivuxolimab. CDR3 protein: CATSRGERTGELFF. The CDR3, as DNA: TGTGCCACCAGCAGAGGGGAGCGCACCGGGGAGCTGTTTTTT.